This T cell receptor beta chain was sequenced in a study of blood T cell repertoires in COVID-19. Turning to the study itself: The analysed material was cDNA or gDNA that came from T cells, B-cell-depleted T cells, or PBMCs.

As processed by the authors: Nucleated cell number was recorded as an estimate derived from reference gene primer amplification. The repertoire was sequenced with immunoSEQ multiplex PCR; TCRdb's copy has only in-frame clones and lacks some. V and J calls and clone size come straight from that table; D and trimming were deduced from the DNA. The data contain 150,000 to 200,000 clones, around 83% of them singletons. Germline CDR1 is SGHRS and CDR2 is YFSETQ. The CDR3 is 12 amino acids. Trimming removed 5 bases from V and 10 bases from J; junction bases left unmatched: 6. This TCR came from a human donor in a cohort sampled during active COVID-19. The chain recombines TRBV5-1 with TRBJ2-1; 7 bases align to TRBD1. Sequencing used peripheral blood. The DNA for the CDR3 is TGCGCCAGCAGTTCGACAGGGATGGAGCAGTTCTTC. Translating it yields CASSSTGMEQFF.